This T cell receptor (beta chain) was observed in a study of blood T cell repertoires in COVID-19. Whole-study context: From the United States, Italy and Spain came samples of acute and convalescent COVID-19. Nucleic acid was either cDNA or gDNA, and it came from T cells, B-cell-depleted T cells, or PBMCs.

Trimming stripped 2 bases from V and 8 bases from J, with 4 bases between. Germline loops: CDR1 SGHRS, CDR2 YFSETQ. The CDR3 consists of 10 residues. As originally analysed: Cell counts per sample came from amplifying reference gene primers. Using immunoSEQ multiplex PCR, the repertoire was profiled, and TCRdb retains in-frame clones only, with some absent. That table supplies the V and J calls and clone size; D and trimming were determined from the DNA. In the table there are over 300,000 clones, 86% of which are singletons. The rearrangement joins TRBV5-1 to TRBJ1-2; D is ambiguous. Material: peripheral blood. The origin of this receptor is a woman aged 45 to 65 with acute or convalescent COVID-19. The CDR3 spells CASSFRGYTF. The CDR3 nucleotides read TGCGCCAGCAGCTTTAGAGGCTACACCTTC. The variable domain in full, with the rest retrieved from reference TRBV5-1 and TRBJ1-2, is KAGVTQTPRYLIKTRGQQVTLSCSPISGHRSVSWYQQTPGQGLQFLFEYFSETQRNKGNFPGRFSGRQFSNSRSEMNVSTLELGDSALYLCASSFRGYTFGSGTRLTVV.